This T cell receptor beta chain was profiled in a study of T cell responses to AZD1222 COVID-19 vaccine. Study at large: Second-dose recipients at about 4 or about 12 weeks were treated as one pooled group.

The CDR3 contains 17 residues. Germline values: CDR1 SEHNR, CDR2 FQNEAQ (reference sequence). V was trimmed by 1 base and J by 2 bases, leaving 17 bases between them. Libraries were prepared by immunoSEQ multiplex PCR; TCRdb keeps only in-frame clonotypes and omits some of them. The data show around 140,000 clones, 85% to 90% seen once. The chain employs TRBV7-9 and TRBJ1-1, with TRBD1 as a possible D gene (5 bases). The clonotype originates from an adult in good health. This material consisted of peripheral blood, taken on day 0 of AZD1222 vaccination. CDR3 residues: CASSLVGRDGTNTEAFF. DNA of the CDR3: TGTGCCAGCAGCTTAGTCGGGAGGGACGGAACAAACACTGAAGCTTTCTTT. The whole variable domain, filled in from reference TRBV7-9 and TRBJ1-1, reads DTGVSQNPRHKITKRGQNVTFRCDPISEHNRLYWYRQTLGQGPEFLTYFQNEAQLEKSRLLSDRFSAERPKGSFSTLEIQRTEQGDSAMYLCASSLVGRDGTNTEAFFGQGTRLTVV.